This T cell receptor (beta chain) comes out of a study of OX40 agonist ivuxolimab in advanced cancers. Study-wide background: Treatment received earlier with anti-PD-1, anti-PD-L1 or anti-CTLA-4 agents was allowed, and approximately 40% had some.

TCRdb keeps only in-frame clones here, not all; method: immunoSEQ multiplex PCR. The table shows about 33,000 clones, with roughly 84% occurring only once. V gave up 8 bases and J gave up 7 bases, with 21 bases separating them. CDR3 length: 14 residues. Germline V lookup: CDR1 MNHEY, CDR2 SVGAGI. The sequence came from an adult with an advanced solid tumor such as melanoma, head and neck, liver or kidney cancer. This chain links TRBV6-5 with TRBJ2-7; TRBD2 is a possible D gene (5 bases). Sequenced here: CD4+ or CD8+ T cells sorted from blood, sampled in a trial of the OX40 agonist ivuxolimab. The CDR3 DNA reads TGTGCCAGCTCCTCGGGAAAGGGAAGGAGTGAGCAGTACTTC. Its protein is CASSSGKGRSEQYF.